A selection of T cell receptor beta chains follows, all from one sample in a study of T cell responses to AZD1222 COVID-19 vaccine. The data were produced by immunoSEQ multiplex PCR, yet TCRdb's version contains in-frame clones alone and is incomplete. The data show 100,000 to 150,000 clones, roughly 84% seen once. Sequenced here: peripheral blood, sampled on day 0 of AZD1222 vaccination. The receptors come from an adult in good health. The CDR3 runs from the conserved cysteine through the conserved F or W. Fields, in order: D gene, J gene, V gene, clone size, CDR3 protein, CDR3 DNA. D genes are given only for firm matches. Some rows mark clone size as missing; the rest say once, few, many or name a class of expanded clone.

>TRBD1|TRBJ2-2|TRBV9|-
CASSPRTGGFTGELFF
TGTGCCAGCAGCCCCCGGACAGGGGGCTTCACCGGGGAGCTGTTTTTT
>-|TRBJ1-2|TRBV18|-
CAIPGDSGYTF
TGTGCCATCCCAGGGGATTCTGGCTACACCTTC
>TRBD1|TRBJ1-2|TRBV27|-
CASRSGDRADYTF
TGTGCCAGCAGGTCTGGGGACAGGGCGGACTACACCTTC
>-|TRBJ2-5|TRBV3-1/TRBV3-2|-
CASSQDLGGWETQYF
TGTGCCAGCAGCCAAGATCTCGGAGGTTGGGAGACCCAGTACTTC
>TRBD1|TRBJ1-3|TRBV6-5|-
CASERDRGGNTIYF
TGTGCCAGCGAAAGGGACAGGGGCGGAAACACCATATATTTT
>-|TRBJ2-5|TRBV4-1|-
CASSHRTGYQETQYF
TGCGCCAGCAGCCACCGAACAGGGTACCAAGAGACCCAGTACTTC
>-|TRBJ1-1|TRBV24-1|-
CATRGTNTEAFF
TGTGCCACCAGAGGAACGAACACTGAAGCTTTCTTT
>TRBD1|TRBJ1-1|TRBV6-2/TRBV6-3|-
CASSYPSGQGAAEAFF
TGTGCCAGCAGTTACCCGTCGGGACAGGGGGCTGCTGAAGCTTTCTTT
>-|TRBJ1-5|TRBV28|-
CASSPTGNQPQHF
TGTGCCAGCAGCCCCACGGGGAACCAGCCCCAGCATTTT
>-|TRBJ2-1|TRBV11-2|-
CASSLVRDFNEQFF
TGTGCCAGCAGCTTAGTACGGGACTTCAATGAGCAGTTCTTC
>-|TRBJ1-5|TRBV9|-
CASSASDRPYSNQPQHF
TGTGCCAGCAGCGCCTCGGACCGGCCGTATAGCAATCAGCCCCAGCATTTT
>TRBD1|TRBJ1-1|TRBV6-5|-
CASRMPGQGNTEAFF
TGTGCCAGCAGGATGCCGGGACAGGGAAACACTGAAGCTTTCTTT
>-|TRBJ1-2|TRBV15|-
CATSRELSYGYTF
TGTGCCACCAGCAGAGAACTCTCCTATGGCTACACCTTC
>TRBD1|TRBJ2-7|TRBV13|few
CASSLLGQGSSSYEQYF
TGTGCCAGCAGCTTACTGGGACAGGGGTCGTCCTCCTACGAGCAGTACTTC
>-|TRBJ1-2|TRBV3-1/TRBV3-2|-
CASSRGVSGGGYTF
TGTGCCAGCAGCCGTGGGGTATCCGGGGGGGGCTACACCTTC
>TRBD1|TRBJ1-6|TRBV2|-
CASSGQGGNSPLHF
TGTGCCAGCAGTGGACAGGGTGGTAATTCACCCCTCCACTTT
>TRBD1|TRBJ1-2|TRBV2|few
CASSGAGQGNYGYTF
TGTGCCAGCAGTGGGGCGGGACAGGGCAACTATGGCTACACCTTC
>-|TRBJ2-7|TRBV11-2|-
CASSSPSGYEQYF
TGTGCCAGCAGCTCCCCATCCGGCTACGAGCAGTACTTC
>TRBD2|TRBJ2-1|TRBV6-4|many
CASSEAGGHNEQFF
TGTGCCAGCAGTGAGGCGGGGGGGCACAATGAGCAGTTCTTC
>TRBD1|TRBJ1-2|TRBV28|once
CASRPEIQGLYGYTF
TGTGCCAGCAGACCCGAAATACAGGGGCTCTATGGCTACACCTTC
>-|TRBJ1-1|TRBV5-1|once
CASSLGQSSTEAFF
TGCGCCAGCAGCTTGGGCCAGTCTAGCACTGAAGCTTTCTTT
>-|TRBJ2-7|TRBV7-9|-
CASSVEYEQYF
TGTGCCAGCAGTGTGGAGTACGAGCAGTACTTC
>TRBD1|TRBJ2-7|TRBV19|-
CASSMGQGYEQYF
TGTGCCAGTAGTATGGGACAGGGTTACGAGCAGTACTTC
>-|TRBJ1-6|TRBV5-1|-
CASSTAGPLVGSPLHF
TGCGCCAGCAGCACAGCGGGGCCATTAGTAGGATCACCCCTCCACTTT